What follows is one T cell receptor (beta chain) and its context. Authors' processing steps: From reference gene primer amplification, estimates of nucleated cell counts were derived. Clones were read by immunoSEQ multiplex PCR, and TCRdb kept only the in-frame ones, dropping some. The V and J calls and the clone size are those of that table, but D and trimming were determined from the DNA. The data contain around 230,000 clones, 70% to 90% of them seen just once; the ten biggest clones take up around 3.8%. Germline loops: CDR1 SGHRS, CDR2 YFSETQ. The CDR3 is made up of 15 amino acids. Trimming took 0 bases from V and 10 from J, leaving 19 bases between them. This record comes from a study of blood T cell repertoires in COVID-19. Study as a whole: COVID-19 samples, acute and convalescent, were from the United States, Italy and Spain.

Specimen: PBMCs or T cells enriched from blood (not recorded which). This chain links TRBV5-1 with TRBJ1-1; tentatively, D is TRBD1 (5 bases). The TCR comes from a woman in her thirties or forties with acute COVID-19. CDR3 in amino acids: CASSLDLVTQGRAFF. CDR3 nucleotides: TGCGCCAGCAGCTTGGATCTGGTGACCCAGGGCAGAGCTTTCTTT. The full variable domain, with the rest looked up from reference TRBV5-1 and TRBJ1-1, is KAGVTQTPRYLIKTRGQQVTLSCSPISGHRSVSWYQQTPGQGLQFLFEYFSETQRNKGNFPGRFSGRQFSNSRSEMNVSTLELGDSALYLCASSLDLVTQGRAFFGQGTRLTVV.